This T cell receptor beta chain comes out of a study of blood T cell repertoires in COVID-19. Across the whole study: In each case, the material was cDNA or gDNA derived from T cells, B-cell-depleted T cells, or PBMCs.

Grouping used clinical history reported by participants in a survey and questionnaire. Sequencing was performed with immunoSEQ multiplex PCR; in TCRdb, only in-frame clones are kept and a portion is missing. The sample consists of 450,000 to 500,000 clones, around 90% of them appearing once. The source is a woman aged 18-29 years who had recovered from COVID-19. The sample comprised PBMCs or T cells enriched from blood (not recorded which).

CDR3 sequence reads: CASGSSGGPKFTQYF. Written as DNA, the CDR3 is TGTGCTAGTGGTTCGAGCGGGGGGCCAAAGTTTACGCAGTATTTT. The V gene is TRBV12-5, the J gene TRBJ2-3; 9 bases map to TRBD2. CDR3 size: 15 residues. V dropped 4 bases and J dropped 8; count of bases not matched to a gene: 10. From germline, CDR1 is LGHNT and CDR2 FRNRAP.